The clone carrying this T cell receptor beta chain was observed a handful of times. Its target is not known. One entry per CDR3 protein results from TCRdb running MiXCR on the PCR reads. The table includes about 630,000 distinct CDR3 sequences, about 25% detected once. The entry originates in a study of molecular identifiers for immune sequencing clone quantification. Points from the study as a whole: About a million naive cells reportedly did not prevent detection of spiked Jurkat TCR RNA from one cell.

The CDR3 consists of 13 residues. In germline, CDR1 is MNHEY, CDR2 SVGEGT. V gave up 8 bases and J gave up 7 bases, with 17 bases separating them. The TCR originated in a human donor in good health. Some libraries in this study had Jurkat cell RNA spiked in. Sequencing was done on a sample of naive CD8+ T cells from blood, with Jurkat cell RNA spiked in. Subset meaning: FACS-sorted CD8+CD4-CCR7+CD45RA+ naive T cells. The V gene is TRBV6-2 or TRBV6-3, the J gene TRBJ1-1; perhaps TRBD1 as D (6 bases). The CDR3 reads CASSTDSRVEAFF. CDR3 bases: TGTGCCAGCTCCACGGACAGCCGAGTTGAAGCTTTCTTT.